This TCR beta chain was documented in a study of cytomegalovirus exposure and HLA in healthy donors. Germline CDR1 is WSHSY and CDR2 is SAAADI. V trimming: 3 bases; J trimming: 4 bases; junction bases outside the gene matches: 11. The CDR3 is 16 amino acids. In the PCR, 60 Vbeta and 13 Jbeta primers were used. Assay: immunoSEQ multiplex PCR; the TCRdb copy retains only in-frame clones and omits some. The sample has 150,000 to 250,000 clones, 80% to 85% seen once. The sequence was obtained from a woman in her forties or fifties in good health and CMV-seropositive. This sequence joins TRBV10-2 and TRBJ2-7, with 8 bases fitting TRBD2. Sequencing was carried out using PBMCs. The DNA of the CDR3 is TGCGCCAGCAGTGACCCAGCGGGAGCGAGGTGGTACGAGCAGTACTTC. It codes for CASSDPAGARWYEQYF.